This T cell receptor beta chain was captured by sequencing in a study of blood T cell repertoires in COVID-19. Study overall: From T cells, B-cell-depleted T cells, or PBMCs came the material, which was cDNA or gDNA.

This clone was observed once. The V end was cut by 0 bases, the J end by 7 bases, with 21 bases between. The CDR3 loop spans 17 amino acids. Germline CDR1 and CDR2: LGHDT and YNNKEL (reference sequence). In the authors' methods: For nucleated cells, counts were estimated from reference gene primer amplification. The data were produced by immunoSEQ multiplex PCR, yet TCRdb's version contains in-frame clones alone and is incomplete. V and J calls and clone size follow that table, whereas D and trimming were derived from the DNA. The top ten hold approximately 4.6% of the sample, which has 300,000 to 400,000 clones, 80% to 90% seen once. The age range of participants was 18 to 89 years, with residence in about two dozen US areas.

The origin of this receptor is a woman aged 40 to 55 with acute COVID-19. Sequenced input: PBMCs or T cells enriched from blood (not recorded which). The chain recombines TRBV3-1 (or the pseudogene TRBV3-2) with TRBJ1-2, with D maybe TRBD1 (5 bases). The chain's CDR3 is CASSQDNSQGSLRGYTF. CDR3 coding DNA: TGTGCCAGCAGCCAAGATAACAGTCAGGGCTCATTACGTGGCTACACCTTC.